Included here is one TCR beta chain sequence, with context. Antigen: not known. The sample originates from a study of cytomegalovirus exposure and HLA in healthy donors. The wider study: Early on, a data release was issued that held 85 million to 95 million unique TCRs from HLA-typed donors.

The primer mix had 60 Vbeta and 13 Jbeta primers. Profiled with immunoSEQ multiplex PCR; TCRdb holds only in-frame clones, not every one. The table lists over 80,000 clones, roughly 73% of them singletons. General study points: Researchers counted roughly 150 TCR beta chains as cytomegalovirus-associated. Usually a TCR sequence was rare, but some public TCRs were found in many donors. One variant, a missense change in DCLRE1C, was linked in a later analysis to TCR beta V- and J-gene trimming.

Trimming cost V 11 bases and J 0 bases, with 8 bases left between them. The CDR3 has 12 residues. CDR1 and CDR2 (germline): MNHNY, SVGAGI (reference sequence). The V and J genes are TRBV6-6 and TRBJ1-3; D perhaps matches TRBD1 (6 bases). This sequence originates from a man in his forties or fifties in good health and CMV-seronegative. Sequencing was performed on PBMCs. The CDR3 loop reads CAGQSSGNTIYF. Written as DNA, the CDR3 is TGTGCCGGACAGTCCTCTGGAAACACCATATATTTT.